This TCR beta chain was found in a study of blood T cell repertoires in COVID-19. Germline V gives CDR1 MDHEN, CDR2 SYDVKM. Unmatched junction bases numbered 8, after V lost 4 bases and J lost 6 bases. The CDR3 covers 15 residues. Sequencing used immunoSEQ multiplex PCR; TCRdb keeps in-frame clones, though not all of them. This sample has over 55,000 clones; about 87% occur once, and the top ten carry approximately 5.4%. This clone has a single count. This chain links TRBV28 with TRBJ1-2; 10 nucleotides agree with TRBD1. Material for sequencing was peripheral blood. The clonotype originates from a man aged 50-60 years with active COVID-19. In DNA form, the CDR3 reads TGTGCCAGCAGTTCCGGGACAGGGGTTGTAGATGGCTACACCTTC. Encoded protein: CASSSGTGVVDGYTF.